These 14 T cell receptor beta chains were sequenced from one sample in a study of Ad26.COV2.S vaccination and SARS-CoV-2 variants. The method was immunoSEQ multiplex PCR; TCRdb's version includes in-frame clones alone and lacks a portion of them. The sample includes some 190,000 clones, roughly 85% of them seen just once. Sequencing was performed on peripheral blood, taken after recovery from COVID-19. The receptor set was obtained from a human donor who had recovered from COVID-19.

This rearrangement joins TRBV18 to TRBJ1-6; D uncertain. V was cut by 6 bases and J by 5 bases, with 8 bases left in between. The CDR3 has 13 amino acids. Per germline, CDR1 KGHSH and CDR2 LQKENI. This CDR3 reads CASSPADNSPLHF. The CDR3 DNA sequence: TGTGCCAGCTCCCCCGCAGATAATTCACCCCTCCACTTT.

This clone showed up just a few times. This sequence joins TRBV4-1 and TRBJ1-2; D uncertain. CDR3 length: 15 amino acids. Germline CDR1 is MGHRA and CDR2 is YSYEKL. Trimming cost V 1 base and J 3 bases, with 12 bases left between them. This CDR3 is CASSQGILVDYGYTF. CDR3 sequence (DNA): TGCGCCAGCAGCCAAGGGATCCTTGTAGACTATGGCTACACCTTC.

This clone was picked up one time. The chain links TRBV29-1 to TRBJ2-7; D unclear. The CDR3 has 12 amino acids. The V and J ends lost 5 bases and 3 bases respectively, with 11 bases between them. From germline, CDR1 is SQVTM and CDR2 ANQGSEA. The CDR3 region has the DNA TGCAGCGTTCGCGACGGTTACTACGAGCAGTACTTC. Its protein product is CSVRDGYYEQYF.

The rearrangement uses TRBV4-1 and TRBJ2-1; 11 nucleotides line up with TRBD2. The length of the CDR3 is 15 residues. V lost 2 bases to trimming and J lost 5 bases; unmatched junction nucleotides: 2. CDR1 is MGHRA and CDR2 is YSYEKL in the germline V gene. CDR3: CASSQPGLADNEQFF. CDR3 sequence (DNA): TGCGCCAGCAGCCAACCGGGACTAGCGGACAATGAGCAGTTCTTC.

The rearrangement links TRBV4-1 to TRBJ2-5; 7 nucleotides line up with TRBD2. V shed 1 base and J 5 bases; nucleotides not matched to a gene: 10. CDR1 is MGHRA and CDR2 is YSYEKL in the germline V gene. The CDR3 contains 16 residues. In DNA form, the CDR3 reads TGCGCCAGCAGCCAAGTCGGGAGGCAGGGCGGGGAGACCCAGTACTTC. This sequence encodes CASSQVGRQGGETQYF.

CDR3 coding DNA: TGTGCCAGCACGACTAGCGGCGAGCAGTACTTC. It encodes CASTTSGEQYF. This chain connects TRBV6-5 to TRBJ2-7; 9 bases fit TRBD2. Germline values: CDR1 MNHEY, CDR2 SVGAGI. The J segment lost 6 bases and the V segment lost 7 bases, leaving 1 base of the junction unmatched. This CDR3 contains 11 residues.

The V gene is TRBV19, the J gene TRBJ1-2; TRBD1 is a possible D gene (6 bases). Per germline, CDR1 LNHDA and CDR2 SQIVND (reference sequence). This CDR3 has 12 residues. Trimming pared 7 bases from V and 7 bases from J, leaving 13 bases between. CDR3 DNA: TGTGCCAGTATAGGAGGGGGAGGTGGCTACACCTTC. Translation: CASIGGGGGYTF.

The CDR3 spells CASSMSQGYGYTF. In DNA, the CDR3 is TGTGCCAGTAGTATGTCCCAGGGCTATGGCTACACCTTC. This chain uses TRBV19 with TRBJ1-2; TRBD1 might be the D (5 bases). Germline V lookup: CDR1 LNHDA, CDR2 SQIVND (reference sequence). The ends were cut back, 3 bases at V and 4 bases at J, with 9 bases in the middle. The CDR3 runs to 13 residues.

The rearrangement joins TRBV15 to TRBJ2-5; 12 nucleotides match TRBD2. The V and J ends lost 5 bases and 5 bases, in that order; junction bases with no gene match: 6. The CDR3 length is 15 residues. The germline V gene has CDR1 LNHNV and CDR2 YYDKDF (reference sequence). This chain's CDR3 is CATSARTSGVETQYF. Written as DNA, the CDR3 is TGTGCCACCAGCGCTCGGACTAGCGGGGTGGAGACCCAGTACTTC.

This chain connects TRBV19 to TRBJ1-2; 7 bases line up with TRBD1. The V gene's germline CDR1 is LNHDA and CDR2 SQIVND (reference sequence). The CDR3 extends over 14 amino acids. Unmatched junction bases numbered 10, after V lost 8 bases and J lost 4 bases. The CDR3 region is CASRQGRSAYGYTF. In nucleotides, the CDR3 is TGTGCCAGTCGACAGGGAAGAAGTGCCTATGGCTACACCTTC.

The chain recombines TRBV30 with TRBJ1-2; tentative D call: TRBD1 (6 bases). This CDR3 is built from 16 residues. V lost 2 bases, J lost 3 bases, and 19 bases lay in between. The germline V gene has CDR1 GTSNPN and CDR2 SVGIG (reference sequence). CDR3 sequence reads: CAWSISRSRGYYGYTF. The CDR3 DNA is TGTGCCTGGAGTATATCACGGTCCAGGGGTTACTATGGCTACACCTTC.

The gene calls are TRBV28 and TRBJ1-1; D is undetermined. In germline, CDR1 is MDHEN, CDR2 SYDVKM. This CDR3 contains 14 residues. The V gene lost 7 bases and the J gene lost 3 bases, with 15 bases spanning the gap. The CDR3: CASTSQGADTEAFF. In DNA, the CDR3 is TGTGCCAGCACCTCGCAAGGCGCCGACACTGAAGCTTTCTTT.

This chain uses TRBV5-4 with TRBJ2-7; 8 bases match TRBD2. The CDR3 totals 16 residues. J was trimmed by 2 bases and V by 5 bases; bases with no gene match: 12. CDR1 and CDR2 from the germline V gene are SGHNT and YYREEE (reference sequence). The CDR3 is CASSSRTGLEAYEQYF. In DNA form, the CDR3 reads TGTGCCAGCAGTTCCCGCACGGGACTAGAGGCCTACGAGCAGTACTTC.

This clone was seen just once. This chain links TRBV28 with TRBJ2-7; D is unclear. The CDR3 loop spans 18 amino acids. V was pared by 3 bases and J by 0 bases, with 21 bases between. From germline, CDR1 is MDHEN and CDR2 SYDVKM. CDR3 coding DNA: TGTGCCAGCAGTTTTTCTTCGGGTTTAGGGTCGATCTCCTACGAGCAGTACTTC. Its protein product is CASSFSSGLGSISYEQYF.